Sequencing of this T cell receptor beta chain was carried out in a study of blood T cell repertoires in COVID-19 (dated by TCRdb to 2018 to 2020). Broadly, across the study: Collaborator samples came from the United States, Italy and Spain and covered acute and convalescent phases of COVID-19. The material from the prospective study consisted of cDNA or gDNA derived from T cells, B-cell-depleted T cells, or PBMCs. Deeply sampled blood TCRbeta repertoires from subjects exposed to, actively infected with, or recovered from COVID-19 were included in the dataset. The repertoires were made available in a free public database intended to serve as a resource for research on the immune response to SARS-CoV-2. The samples were drawn from two sources: the first 160 participants of the ongoing ImmuneRACE study, and about 1,300 subjects contributed by 6 global collaborators. The sample metadata nearly always contained a de-identified subject ID, COVID-19 status, age in years and sex. Where available, HLA class I and class II types were obtained from metadata supplied by the sample provider rather than from assay-based typing. Overall study results and their limits: The quantity of clinical and demographic metadata differed by source and by participant and was supplied without curation.

The collaborating institutions used their own protocols to collect whole blood in K2EDTA tubes. For TCRbeta analysis, collaborators shipped samples in one of three forms: frozen whole blood, isolated PBMCs, or DNA extracted from either of those sample types. Counted from cysteine to phenylalanine, this CDR3 has 14 amino acids. Just the 42-base CDR3 DNA is kept, in frame starting at base 1. The germline V gene provides CDR1 MNHEY and CDR2 SVGAGI. V is cut back by 6 bases and J by 7 bases, with 8 bases in the junction unmatched. TCRbeta CDR3 regions were amplified from genomic DNA using the immunoSEQ Assay, a bias-controlled multiplex PCR. Per the original workflow: The number of nucleated cells in each sample was estimated from the amplification of reference gene primers within the assay. To quantify the absolute abundance of each unique TCRbeta CDR3 rearrangement, sequence reads were collapsed and filtered. For each sample, productive Simpson clonality was calculated as the square root of Simpson's diversity index across productive rearrangements. What TCRdb holds here is the immuneACCESS table cut down to in-frame rearrangements. Part of the clones is not present; checked against another copy, under half of the missing clones reflect an unresolved V gene, and the others are unexplained. For V, J and clone size, that table is used; D and trimming come from the DNA. This sample gives approximately 140,000 clones in total; over 65% of them show up just once. The ten top clones hold about 15% of the sample.

Notes on this clone: Its specific antigen is unknown. No qualities accompany the bases; no much larger clone lies one base away.

Sequencing input: peripheral blood. The chain uses TRBV6-5 and TRBJ2-3, and 9 junction bases match TRBD1. The source is a man between 50 and 59 years old with acute or convalescent COVID-19. Read as DNA, the sequence is TGTGCCAGCAGCTGGACAGGGGAGATGAATACGCAGTATTTT. This gives the protein CASSWTGEMNTQYF.